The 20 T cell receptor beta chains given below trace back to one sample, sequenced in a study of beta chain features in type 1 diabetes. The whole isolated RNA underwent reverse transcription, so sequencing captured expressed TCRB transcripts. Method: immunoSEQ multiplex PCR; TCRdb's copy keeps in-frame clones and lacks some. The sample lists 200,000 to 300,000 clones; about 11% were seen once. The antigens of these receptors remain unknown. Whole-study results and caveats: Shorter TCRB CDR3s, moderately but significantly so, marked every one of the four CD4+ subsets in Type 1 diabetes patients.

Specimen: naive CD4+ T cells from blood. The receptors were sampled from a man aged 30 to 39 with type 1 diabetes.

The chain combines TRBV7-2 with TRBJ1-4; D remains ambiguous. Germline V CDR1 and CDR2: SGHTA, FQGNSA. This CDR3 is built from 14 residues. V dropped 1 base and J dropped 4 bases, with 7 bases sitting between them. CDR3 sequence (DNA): TGTGCCAGCAGCTTAGAGATCTATAATGAAAAACTGTTTTTT. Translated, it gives CASSLEIYNEKLFF. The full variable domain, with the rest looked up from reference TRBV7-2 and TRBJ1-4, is GAGVSQSPSNKVTEKGKDVELRCDPISGHTALYWYRQSLGQGLEFLIYFQGNSAPDKSGLPSDRFSAERTGGSVSTLTIQRTQQEDSAVYLCASSLEIYNEKLFFGSGTQLSVL.

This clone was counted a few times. The CDR3 bases are TGCGCCAGCAGCCCCACCAGGAACTATGGCTACACCTTC. Its protein product is CASSPTRNYGYTF. This sequence joins TRBV4-3 and TRBJ1-2; D remains ambiguous. The V gene lost 4 bases and the J gene lost 2 bases, with 8 bases spanning the gap. The CDR3 contains 13 residues. Germline V gene sequence: CDR1 LGHNA, CDR2 YSLEER.

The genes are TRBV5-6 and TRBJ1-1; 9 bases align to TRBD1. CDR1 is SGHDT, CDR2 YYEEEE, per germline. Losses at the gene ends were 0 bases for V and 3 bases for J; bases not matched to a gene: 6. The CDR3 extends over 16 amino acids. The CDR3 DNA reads TGTGCCAGCAGCTTGGACAGGGGGCTAACGTACACTGAAGCTTTCTTT. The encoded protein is CASSLDRGLTYTEAFF.

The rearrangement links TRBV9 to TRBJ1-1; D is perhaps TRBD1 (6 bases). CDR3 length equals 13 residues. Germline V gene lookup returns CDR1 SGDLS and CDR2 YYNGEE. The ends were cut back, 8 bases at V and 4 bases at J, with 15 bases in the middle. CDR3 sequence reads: CASSIGGGTEAFF. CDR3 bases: TGTGCCAGTAGTATAGGGGGTGGCACTGAAGCTTTCTTT. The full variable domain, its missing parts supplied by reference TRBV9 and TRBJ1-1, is DSGVTQTPKHLITATGQRVTLRCSPRSGDLSVYWYQQSLDQGLQFLIQYYNGEERAKGNILERFSAQQFPDLHSELNLSSLELGDSALYFCASSIGGGTEAFFGQGTRLTVV.

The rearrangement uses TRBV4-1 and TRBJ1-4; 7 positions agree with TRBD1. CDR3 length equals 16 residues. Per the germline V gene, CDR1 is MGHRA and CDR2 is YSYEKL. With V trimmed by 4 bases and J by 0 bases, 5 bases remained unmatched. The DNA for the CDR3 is TGCGCCAGCAGCCTCCGACAGGGAACAACTAATGAAAAACTGTTTTTT. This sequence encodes CASSLRQGTTNEKLFF.

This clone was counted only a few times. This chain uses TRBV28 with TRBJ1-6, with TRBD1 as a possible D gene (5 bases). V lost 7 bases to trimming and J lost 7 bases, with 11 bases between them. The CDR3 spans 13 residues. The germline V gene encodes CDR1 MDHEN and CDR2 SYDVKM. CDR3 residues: CASNSPGNSPLHF. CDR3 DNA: TGTGCCAGCAATTCCCCAGGGAATTCACCCCTCCACTTT.

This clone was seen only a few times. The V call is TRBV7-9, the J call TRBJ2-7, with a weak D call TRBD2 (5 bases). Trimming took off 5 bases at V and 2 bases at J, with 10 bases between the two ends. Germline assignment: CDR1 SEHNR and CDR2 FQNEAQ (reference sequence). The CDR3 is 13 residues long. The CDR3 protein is CASSPDYTYEQYF. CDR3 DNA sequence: TGTGCCAGCAGCCCAGACTACACCTACGAGCAGTACTTC.

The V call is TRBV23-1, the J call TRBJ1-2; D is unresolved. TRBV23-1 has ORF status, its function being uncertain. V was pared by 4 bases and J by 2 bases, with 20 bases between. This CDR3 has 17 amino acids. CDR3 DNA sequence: TGCGCCAGCAGTCCCCATGACACGCACGCGATAAACTATGGCTACACCTTC. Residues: CASSPHDTHAINYGYTF.

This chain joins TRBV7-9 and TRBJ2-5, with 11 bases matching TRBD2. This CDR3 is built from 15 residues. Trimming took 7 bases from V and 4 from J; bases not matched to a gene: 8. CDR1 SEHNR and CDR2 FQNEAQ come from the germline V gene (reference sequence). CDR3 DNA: TGTGCCAGCACCCCTCCGGGACTAGCGGCAGAGACCCAGTACTTC. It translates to CASTPPGLAAETQYF.

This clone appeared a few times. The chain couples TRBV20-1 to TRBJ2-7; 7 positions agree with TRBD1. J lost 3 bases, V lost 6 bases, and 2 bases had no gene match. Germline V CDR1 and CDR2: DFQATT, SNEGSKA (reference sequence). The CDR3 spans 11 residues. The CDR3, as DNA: TGCAGTGCAGGGACAGTCTACGAGCAGTACTTC. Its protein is CSAGTVYEQYF.

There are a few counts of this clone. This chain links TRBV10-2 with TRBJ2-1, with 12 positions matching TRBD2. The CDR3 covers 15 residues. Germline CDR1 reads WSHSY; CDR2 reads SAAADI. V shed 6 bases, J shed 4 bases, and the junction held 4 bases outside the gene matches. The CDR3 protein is CASSRTSGAYNEQFF. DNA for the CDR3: TGCGCCAGCAGCCGGACTAGCGGGGCTTACAATGAGCAGTTCTTC.

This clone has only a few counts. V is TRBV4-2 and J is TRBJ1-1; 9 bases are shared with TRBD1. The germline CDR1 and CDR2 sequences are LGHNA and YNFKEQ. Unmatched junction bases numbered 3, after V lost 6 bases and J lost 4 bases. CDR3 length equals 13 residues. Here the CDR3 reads CASRGQGGTEAFF. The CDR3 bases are TGTGCCAGCAGGGGACAGGGCGGCACTGAAGCTTTCTTT.

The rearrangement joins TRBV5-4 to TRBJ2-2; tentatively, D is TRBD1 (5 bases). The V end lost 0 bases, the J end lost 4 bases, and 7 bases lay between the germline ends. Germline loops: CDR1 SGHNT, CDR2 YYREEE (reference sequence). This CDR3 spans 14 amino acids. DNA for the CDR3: TGTGCCAGCAGCTTGGGGCAGGGCACCGGGGAGCTGTTTTTT. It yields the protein CASSLGQGTGELFF.

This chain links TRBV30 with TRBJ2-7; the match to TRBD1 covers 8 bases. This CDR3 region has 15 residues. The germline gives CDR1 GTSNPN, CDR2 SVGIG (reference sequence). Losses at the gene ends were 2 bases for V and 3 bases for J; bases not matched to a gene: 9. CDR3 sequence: CAWSSLGDRNYEQYF. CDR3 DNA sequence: TGTGCCTGGAGTTCACTCGGGGACAGGAACTACGAGCAGTACTTC.

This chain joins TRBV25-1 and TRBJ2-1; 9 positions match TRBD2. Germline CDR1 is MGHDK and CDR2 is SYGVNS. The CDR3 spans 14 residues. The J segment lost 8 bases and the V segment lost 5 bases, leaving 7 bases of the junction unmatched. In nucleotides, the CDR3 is TGTGCCAGCAGTAGGCGGGGGGGATTCCATGAGCAGTTCTTC. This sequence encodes CASSRRGGFHEQFF.

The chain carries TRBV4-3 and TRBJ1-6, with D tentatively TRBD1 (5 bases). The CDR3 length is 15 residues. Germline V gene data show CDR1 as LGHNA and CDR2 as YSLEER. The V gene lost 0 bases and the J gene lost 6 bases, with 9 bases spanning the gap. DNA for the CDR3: TGCGCCAGCAGCCAAGAAGTAGGGGTTAATTCACCCCTCCACTTT. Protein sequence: CASSQEVGVNSPLHF.

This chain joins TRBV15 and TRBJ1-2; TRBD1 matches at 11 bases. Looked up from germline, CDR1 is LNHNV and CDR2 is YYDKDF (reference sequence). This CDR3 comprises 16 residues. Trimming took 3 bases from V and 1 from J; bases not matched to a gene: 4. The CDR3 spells CATSRDRGPGNYGYTF. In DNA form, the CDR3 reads TGTGCCACCAGCAGGGACAGGGGGCCGGGTAACTATGGCTACACCTTC.

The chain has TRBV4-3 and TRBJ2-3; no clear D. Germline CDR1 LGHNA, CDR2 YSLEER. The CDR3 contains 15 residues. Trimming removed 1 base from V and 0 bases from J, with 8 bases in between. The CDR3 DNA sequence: TGCGCCAGCAGCCAAGGCAGTTCTAGCACAGATACGCAGTATTTT. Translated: CASSQGSSSTDTQYF.

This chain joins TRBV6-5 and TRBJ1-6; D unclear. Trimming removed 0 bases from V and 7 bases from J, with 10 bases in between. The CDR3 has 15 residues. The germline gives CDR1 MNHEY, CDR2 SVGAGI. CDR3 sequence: CASSYSGNGNSPLHF. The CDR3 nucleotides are TGTGCCAGCAGTTACTCCGGGAACGGGAATTCACCCCTCCACTTT.

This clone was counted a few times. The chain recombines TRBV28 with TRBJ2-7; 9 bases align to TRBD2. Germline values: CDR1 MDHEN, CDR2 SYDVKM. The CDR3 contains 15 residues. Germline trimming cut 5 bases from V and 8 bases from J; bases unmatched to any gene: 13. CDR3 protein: CASSPLAGLYPQQYF. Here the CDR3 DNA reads TGTGCCAGCAGTCCACTAGCGGGCCTATATCCCCAGCAGTACTTC.